The 6 T cell receptor beta chains in this list originate from one sample, sequenced in a study of T-cell reconstitution after alpha-beta-depleted transplantation in children. Preparation of the TCRbeta library involved a method that used unique molecular identifiers. TCRdb reprocessed the PCR reads with MiXCR, giving one entry per CDR3 protein. This repertoire shows around 92,000 distinct CDR3 sequences, 10% to 15% found once; its top ten account for over 11%. The sequencing here drew on PBMCs from the stem cell graft donor, taken from the stem cell graft. These receptors all stem from a human donor who donated a stem cell graft to a child with inherited bone marrow failure.

The sample holds many counts of this clonotype. The chain joins TRBV7-2 to TRBJ2-5; 10 bases match TRBD2. CDR1 and CDR2 (germline): SGHTA, FQGNSA. The length of the CDR3 is 15 residues. Trimming cost V 5 bases and J 3 bases; bases outside gene matches: 6. The CDR3 is CASSRRLAGEETQYF. The CDR3 nucleotides read TGTGCCAGCAGCCGGCGGCTAGCGGGAGAAGAGACCCAGTACTTC.

This clonotype was counted many times. The chain joins TRBV6-2 or TRBV6-3 to TRBJ1-5, with 11 nucleotides matching TRBD1. This CDR3 spans 15 amino acids. Germline values: CDR1 MNHEY, CDR2 SVGEGT. The ends lost 6 bases at V and 2 bases at J; junction bases unmatched: 3. CDR3 amino acids: CASRRTGGGNQPQHF. The CDR3, as DNA: TGTGCCAGCAGACGGACAGGGGGCGGCAATCAGCCCCAGCATTTT.

This clonotype was observed at least ten times. This chain links TRBV20-1 with TRBJ2-3; the match to TRBD1 covers 10 bases. The CDR3 length is 14 residues. Germline V gene sequence: CDR1 DFQATT, CDR2 SNEGSKA (reference sequence). The V segment lost 6 bases and the J segment 2 bases; nucleotides outside the gene matches: 5. Here the CDR3 reads CSAPDRGPTDTQYF. The CDR3 DNA follows: TGCAGTGCACCTGACAGGGGGCCCACAGATACGCAGTATTTT.

This clonotype was detected only a few times. The chain employs TRBV5-4 and TRBJ2-7, with TRBD1 identical over 7 bases. This CDR3 spans 16 amino acids. CDR1 and CDR2 (germline): SGHNT, YYREEE (reference sequence). The J segment lost 2 bases and the V segment lost 1 base, leaving 9 bases of the junction unmatched. CDR3 nucleotide sequence: TGTGCCAGCAGCTTGTCATCCGGGACAGCAACCTACGAGCAGTACTTC. Translating it yields CASSLSSGTATYEQYF.

At least ten counts were recorded for this clonotype. V gene TRBV7-3 combines with J gene TRBJ2-5; the D gene is possibly TRBD1 (5 bases). With 5 bases removed from V and 1 base from J, the gap between germline ends came to 8 bases. The germline CDR1 and CDR2 sequences are SGHTA and FQGTGA. This CDR3 has 13 amino acids. CDR3 DNA: TGTGCCAGCAGCAAAGGGGCCCAAGAGACCCAGTACTTC. It specifies CASSKGAQETQYF.

This clonotype was picked up many times. This rearrangement joins TRBV29-1 to TRBJ1-3; no definite D call. Germline CDR1 and CDR2: SQVTM and ANQGSEA. The CDR3 has 14 residues. V lost 0 bases, J lost 0 bases, and 6 bases lay in between. DNA for the CDR3: TGCAGCGTTGAAGATCACAGCTCTGGAAACACCATATATTTT. This translates into CSVEDHSSGNTIYF.